This T cell receptor beta chain comes out of a study of cytomegalovirus exposure and HLA in healthy donors. Study conclusions and caveats: Later on, an analysis tied some 17,000 TCR beta sequences to HLA alleles at 0.05 false discovery rate. Some highly shared sequence variants likely arose as a pipeline artifact. On later analysis, the bulk of CMV-associated TCR beta chains appeared to be HLA-restricted. Presence/absence results assume similar sequencing depth per donor, which may not hold.

As concerns this clone: Its antigen is currently unknown.

The CDR3 loop spans 14 amino acids. Germline V gene data show CDR1 as KGHSH and CDR2 as LQKENI. The V gene lost 4 bases and the J gene lost 4 bases, with 13 bases spanning the gap. Both 60 Vbeta primers and 13 Jbeta primers went into the PCR. Libraries were prepared by immunoSEQ multiplex PCR; TCRdb keeps only in-frame clonotypes and omits some of them. The sample has about 130,000 clones, about 74% seen once; the top ten hold approximately 2%. The gene calls are TRBV18 and TRBJ1-2, with D unclear. Sequencing used PBMCs. The source is a young man in good health and CMV-seronegative. Here the CDR3 DNA reads TGTGCCAGCTCACGAACCATAGACATCTATGGCTACACCTTC. It encodes CASSRTIDIYGYTF.